Listed here are 15 T cell receptor beta chains from one sample, sequenced in a study of beta chain features in type 1 diabetes (dated 2018 in TCRdb). The library was generated by the immunoSEQ multiplex PCR assay. The High Capacity cDNA Reverse Transcription Kit was used to reverse transcribe all of the isolated RNA, meaning that expressed TCRB transcripts were what got sequenced. The source is immuneACCESS, and TCRdb retained only in-frame sequences with V and J called. Part of the clones is not carried over; for the studies checked, unresolved V genes explain less than half of this, and the remainder is unexplained. The sample contains roughly 450,000 clones, 10% to 12% of them found a single time. The ten largest account for 0.045% to 0.06% of the sample. Sequencing input: naive CD4+ T cells from blood. What this sample's cell subset or site label stands for: true naive CD4+ T cells. These receptors originate from a young woman in good health.

The sample holds a few counts of this clone. In DNA, the CDR3 is TGTGCCAGCAGCCCCCTAGACGGGAGGGCCTACGAGCAGTACTTC. This gives the protein CASSPLDGRAYEQYF. The chain carries TRBV9 and TRBJ2-7; the match to TRBD2 covers 8 bases. The CDR3 loop spans 15 amino acids. J gave up 2 bases and V 4 bases, and 8 bases lay outside the gene matches. The germline gives CDR1 SGDLS, CDR2 YYNGEE.

This sequence joins TRBV25-1 and TRBJ1-2; the D gene is possibly TRBD1 (6 bases). The CDR3 has 14 amino acids. V gave up 1 base and J gave up 4 bases, with 10 bases separating them. From germline, CDR1 is MGHDK and CDR2 SYGVNS. In nucleotides, the CDR3 is TGTGCCAGCAGTGAATCAGGACAGAGCTATGGCTACACCTTC. It codes for CASSESGQSYGYTF.

In its sample, this clone was seen a few times. The chain couples TRBV29-1 to TRBJ2-7; 7 bases align to TRBD1. With 6 bases clipped from V and 6 bases from J, the junction kept 5 bases outside the gene matches. This CDR3 comprises 11 residues. Germline lookup yields CDR1 SQVTM and CDR2 ANQGSEA. DNA of the CDR3: TGCAGCGTATGGACAGGCTCCGAGCAGTACGTC. Translated, it gives CSVWTGSEQYV.

This chain joins TRBV7-9 and TRBJ1-2; 7 nucleotides agree with TRBD1. The CDR3 runs 12 residues. Germline CDR1 reads SEHNR; CDR2 reads FQNEAQ (reference sequence). The V gene end was trimmed by 5 bases and the J gene end by 13 bases; junction bases not matched to a gene: 10. CDR3 sequence reads: CASSATGPRGTF. CDR3 coding DNA: TGTGCCAGCAGCGCGACAGGGCCGAGGGGCACCTTC.

About this clone: Since the CDR3 does not end with the conserved phenylalanine or tryptophan, this likely comes from a read error. The DNA is omitted, as the CDR3 cannot be located on it reliably, and the CDR3 follows TCRdb's listing. The CDR3 loop reads CASSLGGP. This chain joins TRBV7-9 and TRBJ1-5. A total of 8 residues make up the CDR3, ends included. Germline V gives CDR1 SEHNR, CDR2 FQNEAQ (reference sequence).

The chain recombines TRBV7-9 with TRBJ2-5; the D is unclear. V was trimmed by 3 bases and J by 1 base, leaving 6 bases between them. The length of the CDR3 is 13 residues. Germline loops: CDR1 SEHNR, CDR2 FQNEAQ (reference sequence). CDR3 coding DNA: TGTGCCAGCAGCTTCATGGCCCAAGAGACCCAGTACTTC. Its translation is CASSFMAQETQYF. Looking up the rest from reference TRBV7-9 and TRBJ2-5 gives the full variable domain: DTGVSQNPRHKITKRGQNVTFRCDPISEHNRLYWYRQTLGQGPEFLTYFQNEAQLEKSRLLSDRFSAERPKGSFSTLEIQRTEQGDSAMYLCASSFMAQETQYFGPGTRLLVL.

In this sample, this clone turned up a few times. J is TRBJ1-4 and V is TRBV7-6; D is ambiguous. V lost 5 bases and J lost 12, with 28 bases in between. CDR3 length: 17 amino acids. Looked up from germline, CDR1 is SGHVS and CDR2 is FNYEAQ. CDR3 residues: CASSATLVREALKELFF. In nucleotides, the CDR3 is TGTGCCAGCAGCGCGACCCTCGTACGAGAGGCTCTGAAGGAACTGTTTTTT.

This clone has a handful of counts. This chain connects TRBV29-1 to TRBJ2-7; D unclear. Germline V gene data show CDR1 as SQVTM and CDR2 as ANQGSEA. The CDR3 covers 11 residues. The V end lost 1 base, the J end lost 4 bases, and 5 bases lay between the germline ends. In DNA form, the CDR3 reads TGCAGCGTTGAAGTAAATTACGAGCAGTACTTC. Encoded protein: CSVEVNYEQYF.

CDR3 sequence: CASSFQAGMDGPLHF. Written as DNA, the CDR3 is TGCGCCAGCAGCTTTCAGGCCGGAATGGACGGTCCCCTCCACTTT. The genes are TRBV5-1 and TRBJ1-6; no firm D call. The V and J ends lost 2 bases and 13 bases respectively, with 19 bases between them. CDR3 length: 15 amino acids. The germline V gene has CDR1 SGHRS and CDR2 YFSETQ.

The genes are TRBV25-1 and TRBJ1-4; a weak D match, TRBD1 (5 bases). The CDR3 sequence is 16 residues long. V was trimmed by 2 bases and J by 3 bases, leaving 13 bases between them. Per the germline V gene, CDR1 is MGHDK and CDR2 is SYGVNS. The CDR3 DNA follows: TGTGCCAGCAGTGAACGATGGGGCGCAGCTAATGAAAAACTGTTTTTT. Amino acids: CASSERWGAANEKLFF.

The chain combines TRBV7-2 with TRBJ1-2, with a tentative D call TRBD1 (6 bases). Trimming left V 7 bases short and J 4 bases short, with 19 bases between. The CDR3 is 15 residues long. Germline assignment: CDR1 SGHTA and CDR2 FQGNSA. The DNA for the CDR3 is TGTGCCAGCACCCGTGGACAGCAAATACTCTATGGCTACACCTTC. Translation: CASTRGQQILYGYTF.

This chain joins TRBV23-1 and TRBJ2-2; D is undetermined. TRBV23-1 is annotated as an ORF whose role is uncertain. V gave up 8 bases and J gave up 7 bases, with 8 bases separating them. This CDR3 region has 11 residues. The CDR3 bases are TGCGCCAGCCGTTGGGGCGGGGAGCTGTTTTTT. It encodes CASRWGGELFF.

Points on this clone: The same CDR3 is also encoded by other DNA sequences in this sample. V is TRBV29-1 and J is TRBJ1-1; 7 bases line up with TRBD1. CDR1 and CDR2 (germline): SQVTM, ANQGSEA. The CDR3 is 10 amino acids. The junction had 3 bases not matched to a gene; V was cut back by 7 bases and J by 7 bases. CDR3 sequence reads: CSARDSEAFF. The DNA of the CDR3 is TGCAGCGCCCGGGACAGTGAAGCTTTCTTT.

This clone has just a few counts. The rearrangement links TRBV5-4 to TRBJ2-1, with 7 bases lining up with TRBD1. The V segment lost 6 bases and the J segment 5 bases; nucleotides outside the gene matches: 5. Germline V lookup: CDR1 SGHNT, CDR2 YYREEE (reference sequence). This CDR3 has 13 amino acids. The CDR3 DNA reads TGTGCCAGCAAGGGGGCGCAACACAATGAGCAGTTCTTC. It translates to CASKGAQHNEQFF.

This sequence joins TRBV7-6 and TRBJ2-5; D perhaps matches TRBD2 (6 bases). The CDR3 has 13 amino acids. Trimming cost V 1 base and J 8 bases, with 11 bases left between them. Germline CDR1 is SGHVS and CDR2 is FNYEAQ. The DNA of the CDR3 is TGTGCCAGCAGCTTAGAGGAGGGTTCTACCCAGTACTTC. It specifies CASSLEEGSTQYF. Full variable domain (remainder filled in from reference TRBV7-6 and TRBJ2-5): GAGVSQSPRYKVTKRGQDVALRCDPISGHVSLYWYRQALGQGPEFLTYFNYEAQQDKSGLPNDRFSAERPEGSISTLTIQRTEQRDSAMYRCASSLEEGSTQYFGPGTRLLVL.